Presented here are 32 T cell receptor beta chains from one specimen sequenced in a study of T cells in Graves' hyperthyroidism and ophthalmopathy. Template material for amplifying TCR beta CDR3 regions consisted of RNA transcripts. When the TCR CDR3 underwent first-round RT-PCR, the HTBI primer set was used. From the multiplex PCR reads, TCRdb called clonotypes with MiXCR, one entry per CDR3 protein. The data contain over 700,000 distinct CDR3 sequences, 18% of them seen just once; the ten biggest clones take up roughly a sixth. The sequenced sample was blood. The receptors derive from a woman aged 50 to 65 with Graves' hyperthyroidism that later progressed to Graves' ophthalmopathy.

The table lists this clonotype with many counts. The rearrangement uses TRBV12-3 or TRBV12-4 and TRBJ2-1; 7 nucleotides agree with TRBD1. Trimming took 6 bases from V and 8 from J; bases not matched to a gene: 7. This CDR3 has 13 residues. The DNA of the CDR3 is TGTGCCAGCAGGTCCAGAGGGGGCTATGAGCAGTTCTTC. Amino acid sequence: CASRSRGGYEQFF.

CDR3 protein: CATKTGRSSTDTQYF. For the CDR3, the DNA is TGCGCCACCAAGACGGGGCGGTCTAGCACAGATACGCAGTATTTT. The chain couples TRBV5-1 to TRBJ2-3, with D tentatively TRBD1 or TRBD2 (5 bases each). In germline, CDR1 is SGHRS, CDR2 YFSETQ. The CDR3 contains 15 residues. V dropped 9 bases and J dropped 0 bases, with 17 bases sitting between them.

This clonotype was detected a few times. The gene calls are TRBV27 and TRBJ1-1; possibly TRBD1 for D (6 bases). CDR1 and CDR2 from the germline V gene are MNHEY and SMNVEV (reference sequence). The CDR3 runs 13 residues. V was trimmed by 5 bases and J by 7 bases, leaving 14 bases between them. As DNA, the CDR3 is TGTGCCAGCAGTCTAACCGGGACATTTGAAGCTTTCTTT. Its protein product is CASSLTGTFEAFF.

Only a few counts were recorded for this clonotype. The chain carries TRBV20-1 and TRBJ2-3; D is ambiguous. Germline V gene sequence: CDR1 DFQATT, CDR2 SNEGSKA (reference sequence). This CDR3 is 12 amino acids long. V was shortened by 5 bases and J by 2 bases, with 8 bases between the two germline ends. This CDR3 reads CSARTNTDTQYF. CDR3 DNA: TGCAGTGCTCGAACTAACACAGATACGCAGTATTTT.

This sequence joins TRBV3-1 and TRBJ2-1, with TRBD2 matching 10 bases. CDR1 and CDR2 (germline): LGHDT, YNNKEL (reference sequence). V was pared by 6 bases and J by 1 base, with 9 bases of the junction left unmatched. The CDR3 is made up of 17 amino acids. CDR3: CASSAASGGDSYNEQFF. The CDR3 nucleotides read TGTGCCAGCAGTGCGGCTAGCGGGGGAGATTCCTACAATGAGCAGTTCTTC.

The chain joins TRBV7-2 to TRBJ2-5; perhaps TRBD1 as D (6 bases). Germline V gene lookup returns CDR1 SGHTA and CDR2 FQGNSA. V was pared by 5 bases and J by 6 bases, with 25 bases between. This CDR3 contains 17 residues. The CDR3 nucleotides are TGTGCCAGCAGCCCCAAGTCAACAGGGTTGGGTTTTAAGACCCAGTACTTC. Protein product: CASSPKSTGLGFKTQYF.

At least ten counts were recorded for this clonotype. The chain combines TRBV11-2 with TRBJ1-5, with D uncertain. In germline, CDR1 is SGHAT, CDR2 FQNNGV. The length of the CDR3 is 15 residues. V was clipped by 4 bases and J by 2 bases, with 12 bases between them. The CDR3 protein is CASSSRGRGNQPQHF. The CDR3 DNA reads as TGTGCCAGCAGCTCCCGGGGAAGGGGCAATCAGCCCCAGCATTTT.

In this sample, this clonotype turned up many times. The chain carries TRBV11-2 and TRBJ2-1; D tentatively reads TRBD1 or TRBD2 (5 bases each). The CDR3 contains 20 residues. Looked up from germline, CDR1 is SGHAT and CDR2 is FQNNGV. The V and J ends lost 1 base and 0 bases respectively, with 22 bases between them. The CDR3 bases are TGTGCCAGCAGCTTAGGGGTGAGAGGGGACGCCAACAGCTCCTACAATGAGCAGTTCTTC. Protein: CASSLGVRGDANSSYNEQFF.

In its sample, this clonotype was seen many times. The rearrangement uses TRBV20-1 and TRBJ2-5; TRBD1 or TRBD2 may be the D gene (5 bases each). Trimming left V 6 bases short and J 7 bases short, with 21 bases between. CDR1 and CDR2 (germline): DFQATT, SNEGSKA (reference sequence). The CDR3 length is 14 residues. Written as DNA, the CDR3 is TGCAGTGCCCAGTCTGGGACCTCCAGGGTGACCCAGTACTTC. This translates into CSAQSGTSRVTQYF.

The CDR3 protein is CASSDKTYAWDEQFF. DNA for the CDR3: TGTGCCAGCAGTGACAAGACATATGCTTGGGATGAGCAGTTCTTC. The chain links TRBV12-3 or TRBV12-4 to TRBJ2-1; D remains ambiguous. The CDR3 is 15 amino acids. The V end was cut by 5 bases, the J end by 8 bases, with 19 bases between.

Comments on this clonotype: Compared with germline, one end of the junction differs, possibly owing to a read error. The V gene is TRBV15, the J gene TRBJ1-1; no clear D gene. Germline CDR1 reads LNHNV; CDR2 reads YYDKDF (reference sequence). This CDR3 has 11 residues. In DNA, the CDR3 is TGTGCCGCCAGCAGTTACACTGAAGCTTTCTTT. This encodes CAASSYTEAFF.

This clonotype was seen ten or more times. The rearrangement joins TRBV20-1 to TRBJ2-2, with 10 bases aligning to TRBD2. CDR1 is DFQATT and CDR2 is SNEGSKA in the germline V gene (reference sequence). There are 15 residues in the CDR3. V lost 6 bases, J lost 7 bases, and 11 bases stayed unmatched. The DNA of the CDR3 is TGCAGTGCATCGTACGCAGCGGGGGGGCACGGGGAGCTGTTTTTT. As protein: CSASYAAGGHGELFF.

This clonotype occurred a few times. The rearrangement joins TRBV10-3 to TRBJ1-6; TRBD1 agrees at 8 bases. Germline V gene sequence: CDR1 ENHRY, CDR2 SYGVKD. Trimming took 6 bases from V and 8 from J; bases not matched to a gene: 6. CDR3 size: 14 residues. The CDR3 nucleotides read TGTGCCATCAGAAAGGGACAGGTCCATTCACCCCTCCACTTT. It is translated as CAIRKGQVHSPLHF.

This clonotype was seen more than once but under ten times. The chain employs TRBV5-1 and TRBJ1-1; tentative D call: TRBD1 (6 bases). The CDR3 is 16 amino acids. V gave up 4 bases and J gave up 4 bases, with 20 bases separating them. Germline loops: CDR1 SGHRS, CDR2 YFSETQ. The CDR3 here is CASSNPPDSPGTEAFF. CDR3 nucleotide sequence: TGCGCCAGCAGCAACCCTCCGGACAGCCCGGGCACTGAAGCTTTCTTT.

The sample holds many counts of this clonotype. The CDR3 region is CASRRTSGGSNEQFF. Written as DNA, the CDR3 is TGTGCCAGCAGACGGACTAGCGGGGGGTCCAATGAGCAGTTCTTC. The V and J genes are TRBV2 and TRBJ2-1; 14 bases map to TRBD2. CDR3 length equals 15 residues. V was pared by 6 bases and J by 6 bases, with 4 bases of the junction left unmatched. Germline-derived CDR1 and CDR2 are SNHLY and FYNNEI.

This clonotype was counted ten times or more. The genes are TRBV7-8 and TRBJ2-1; D call uncertain. Germline CDR1 reads SGHVS; CDR2 reads FQNEAQ. The CDR3 contains 15 residues. Trimming stripped 4 bases from V and 0 bases from J, with 10 bases between. CDR3 nucleotides: TGTGCCAGCAGCTCGGACGAGTTCTCCTACAATGAGCAGTTCTTC. It yields the protein CASSSDEFSYNEQFF.

On this clonotype itself: One base away lies a much larger clone, so this may be a sequencing read error. DNA of the CDR3: TGTGCCAGCAGCTTGACCATGAAACCGAACACTGAAGCTTTCTTT. It yields the protein CASSLTMKPNTEAFF. V and J are TRBV5-6 and TRBJ1-1; D gene unclear. Trimming removed 1 base at V and 1 base at J, with 11 bases between. Per germline, CDR1 SGHDT and CDR2 YYEEEE. The CDR3 has 15 amino acids.

This clonotype appeared many times. The rearrangement links TRBV6-1 to TRBJ1-2, with D possibly being TRBD1 (6 bases). The CDR3 consists of 15 residues. The V end was cut by 5 bases, the J end by 4 bases, with 17 bases between. Germline CDR1 MNHNS, CDR2 SASEGT. The DNA of the CDR3 is TGTGCCAGCAGTCCTAACTGGGCAGGGGCCTATGGCTACACCTTC. Protein sequence: CASSPNWAGAYGYTF.

The genes are TRBV12-3 or TRBV12-4 and TRBJ1-5, with TRBD1 as a possible D gene (6 bases). V lost 1 base, J lost 5 bases, and 15 bases lay in between. The CDR3 extends over 16 amino acids. The CDR3 region is CASSLDLGGLYQPQHF. The CDR3 nucleotides read TGTGCCAGCAGTTTAGATCTAGGGGGGTTGTATCAGCCCCAGCATTTT.

This chain links TRBV19 with TRBJ2-3, with a tentative D call TRBD2 (6 bases). The CDR3 covers 14 residues. The ends were cut back, 4 bases at V and 4 bases at J, with 12 bases in the middle. From germline, CDR1 is LNHDA and CDR2 SQIVND (reference sequence). CDR3 protein: CASSTFGGADTQYF. In nucleotides, the CDR3 is TGTGCCAGTAGTACATTCGGGGGAGCAGATACGCAGTATTTT.

The chain carries TRBV4-1 and TRBJ2-1; 8 bases fit TRBD2. Germline lookup yields CDR1 MGHRA and CDR2 YSYEKL. V dropped 1 base and J dropped 0; count of bases not matched to a gene: 5. The CDR3 contains 17 residues. DNA for the CDR3: TGCGCCAGCAGCCAAGTACTAGCGGCGAGCTCCTACAATGAGCAGTTCTTC. Translating it yields CASSQVLAASSYNEQFF.

This clonotype turned up a few times. J is TRBJ1-2 and V is TRBV5-1, with 10 bases aligning to TRBD1. The ends lost 5 bases at V and 6 bases at J; junction bases unmatched: 7. Germline CDR1 and CDR2: SGHRS and YFSETQ. The CDR3 has 14 residues. CDR3 protein: CASRPVGTGDGYTF. CDR3 nucleotides: TGCGCCAGCAGGCCGGTTGGGACAGGGGATGGCTACACCTTC.

In DNA form, the CDR3 reads TGTGCCGCCAAACCGACAGGGGCCTTCTACGAGCAGTACTTC. It encodes CAAKPTGAFYEQYF. This chain links TRBV6-2 or TRBV6-3 with TRBJ2-7; 8 bases match TRBD1. There are 14 residues in the CDR3. The germline V gene has CDR1 MNHEY and CDR2 SVGEGT. Trimming removed 11 bases from V and 3 bases from J; junction bases left unmatched: 12.

This clonotype has ten or more counts. The chain recombines TRBV2 with TRBJ1-1; no clear D gene. The CDR3 runs to 15 residues. Germline V CDR1 and CDR2: SNHLY, FYNNEI. V was shortened by 4 bases and J by 6 bases, with 18 bases between the two germline ends. The CDR3 bases are TGTGCCAGCAGTGCGAGTGTAGGGAAATACTCTGAAGCTTTCTTT. This sequence encodes CASSASVGKYSEAFF.

The chain employs TRBV6-1 and TRBJ1-5; D ambiguous. The CDR3 is 15 amino acids. With 8 bases removed from V and 2 bases from J, the gap between germline ends came to 16 bases. Germline V gene sequence: CDR1 MNHNS, CDR2 SASEGT. The CDR3 spells CASGLRPMGNQPQHF. For the CDR3, the DNA is TGTGCCAGCGGCCTCCGACCGATGGGCAATCAGCCCCAGCATTTT.

Regarding this clonotype: A much larger clone sits a single nucleotide away, making a read error possible. This rearrangement joins TRBV3-1 to TRBJ2-3, with D perhaps TRBD2 (6 bases). V was cut by 2 bases and J by 4 bases, with 13 bases left in between. CDR3 size: 15 residues. The germline CDR1 and CDR2 sequences are LGHDT and YNNKEL (reference sequence). DNA for the CDR3: TGTGCCAGCAGCCAAAGCGCGGGGCCCTCAGATACGCAGTATTTT. This codes for CASSQSAGPSDTQYF.

This clonotype has a count of ten or more. The chain employs TRBV12-3 or TRBV12-4 and TRBJ1-6; TRBD1 might be the D (5 bases). The CDR3 has 15 amino acids. V gave up 3 bases and J gave up 6 bases, with 12 bases separating them. The CDR3 spells CASSLTGGGNSPLHF. CDR3 nucleotide sequence: TGTGCCAGCAGTTTGACGGGGGGAGGTAATTCACCCCTCCACTTT.

The chain has TRBV29-1 and TRBJ1-1; 8 positions match TRBD1. Germline CDR1 SQVTM, CDR2 ANQGSEA. The CDR3 contains 13 residues. Trimming removed 2 bases from V and 5 bases from J; junction bases left unmatched: 4. The CDR3 loop reads CSVEPGGWTEAFF. In DNA, the CDR3 is TGCAGCGTTGAACCAGGGGGCTGGACTGAAGCTTTCTTT.

This clonotype was observed a single time. This chain links TRBV7-9 with TRBJ1-4; D is undetermined. The V gene's germline CDR1 is SEHNR and CDR2 FQNEAQ (reference sequence). CDR3 size: 13 residues. V was pared by 3 bases and J by 8 bases, with 10 bases between. The CDR3 DNA sequence: TGTGCCAGCAGCTTGGATGGTGTGGAAAAACTGTTTTTT. Protein product: CASSLDGVEKLFF.

The CDR3 coding sequence is TGTGCCAGCAGCCGGAGGGAAATGGAAAAGGGGAATGAGCAGTTCTTC. This gives the protein CASSRREMEKGNEQFF. This chain uses TRBV11-2 with TRBJ2-1; possible D gene TRBD2, 6 bases. The V gene's germline CDR1 is SGHAT and CDR2 FQNNGV. This CDR3 region has 16 residues. With 5 bases removed from V and 7 bases from J, the gap between germline ends came to 21 bases.

This clonotype was seen at least ten times. The rearrangement joins TRBV20-1 to TRBJ2-4; 10 positions agree with TRBD1. Per germline, CDR1 DFQATT and CDR2 SNEGSKA (reference sequence). The CDR3 totals 17 residues. The V gene end was trimmed by 6 bases and the J gene end by 2 bases; junction bases not matched to a gene: 13. For the CDR3, the DNA is TGCAGTGCCCCTCGGACAGGGGGGTTTGCGACCAAAAACATTCAGTACTTC. Residues: CSAPRTGGFATKNIQYF.

The table lists this clonotype with a few counts. CDR3 nucleotide sequence: TGTGCCAGCAGCGATCCGGGGGGCCTTTCGACTGAGCAGTTCTTC. Translation gives CASSDPGGLSTEQFF. The chain combines TRBV2 with TRBJ2-1; TRBD2 is a possible D gene (7 bases). CDR1 SNHLY and CDR2 FYNNEI come from the germline V gene. The CDR3 consists of 15 residues. The germline V and J ends were trimmed by 6 bases and 9 bases, with 21 bases remaining between them.